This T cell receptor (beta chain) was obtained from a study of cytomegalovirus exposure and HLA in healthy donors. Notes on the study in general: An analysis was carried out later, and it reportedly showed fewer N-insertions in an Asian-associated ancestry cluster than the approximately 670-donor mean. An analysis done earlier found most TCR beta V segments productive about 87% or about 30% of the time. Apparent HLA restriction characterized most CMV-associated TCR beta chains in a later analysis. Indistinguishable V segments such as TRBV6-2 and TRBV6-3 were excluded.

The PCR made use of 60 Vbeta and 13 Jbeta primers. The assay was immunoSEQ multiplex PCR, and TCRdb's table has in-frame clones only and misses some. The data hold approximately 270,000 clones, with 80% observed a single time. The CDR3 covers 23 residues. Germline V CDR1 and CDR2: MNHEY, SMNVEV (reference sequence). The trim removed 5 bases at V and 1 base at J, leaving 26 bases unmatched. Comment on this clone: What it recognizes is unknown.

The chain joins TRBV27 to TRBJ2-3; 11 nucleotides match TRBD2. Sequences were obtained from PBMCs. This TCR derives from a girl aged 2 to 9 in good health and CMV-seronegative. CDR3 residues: CASSPRLAGNYFPGTSGTDTQYF. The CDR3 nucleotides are TGTGCCAGCAGTCCCAGACTAGCGGGGAACTACTTCCCGGGTACTTCGGGCACAGATACGCAGTATTTT.